This TCR beta chain was recorded in a study of regulatory T cells in long-lasting Graves disease. Whole-study context: Persistent cases were those of Graves' disease that involved over 5 years of antithyroid drugs with positive TSH receptor antibodies.

The sample's time point: persistent/refractory GD, antithyroid drugs over 5 years with positive TRAb. Scientists built the TCR library using RNA that was extracted from PBMCs. With EDTA tubes as the receptacles, about 9.2 milliliters of peripheral blood were drawn. Study findings and constraints: Between persistent patients, more than 2,500 public clonotypes were shared, exceeding the roughly 1,000 shared between new patients. Accuracy was perhaps lowered by the small sample size.

The TCR beta library used iRepertoire HTBI primers with Arm-PCR amplification of CDR3. Using its own MiXCR run on the multiplex PCR reads, TCRdb lists one record per CDR3 protein. The sample includes some 340,000 distinct CDR3 sequences, roughly 20% of them seen just once. This clonotype was seen a handful of times. What it binds is not known. This TCR came from a woman between 40 and 50 years old with Graves disease. Specimen: peripheral blood mononuclear cells (PBMCs), collected when the disease was refractory, from a patient treated with antithyroid drugs.

CDR3 region: CASRWGSYGYTF. CDR3 DNA sequence: TGTGCCAGCCGATGGGGGTCCTATGGCTACACCTTC. The chain couples TRBV28 to TRBJ1-2; tentatively, D is TRBD1 (5 bases). This CDR3 contains 12 residues. V lost 8 bases and J 4 bases, leaving 11 bases between the germline ends. Germline V gene sequence: CDR1 MDHEN, CDR2 SYDVKM.